The rows below give T cell receptor beta chains drawn from one sample of a study of radiation and T cells in renal cell carcinoma. The table came from immunoSEQ multiplex PCR; TCRdb's copy has only in-frame clones and leaves some out. The table includes roughly 130,000 clones, more than 75% detected once. Sequencing used blood, obtained from a patient whose treatment included radiotherapy and nephrectomy. These receptors were collected from a woman aged 65 to 85 with renal cell carcinoma. Both conserved end residues are part of each CDR3. Each record gives: V gene, J gene, clone size, CDR3 protein. Clone size, where shown, is once, few, many, or a class for clones that have expanded.

v_gene: TRBV14; j_gene: TRBJ2-2; abundance: .; CDR3aa: CASSQDRWDRNTGELFF
v_gene: TRBV30; j_gene: TRBJ1-5; abundance: .; CDR3aa: CAWSVQGGNQPQHF
v_gene: TRBV5-1; j_gene: TRBJ2-2; abundance: .; CDR3aa: CASTLGTGNTGELFF
v_gene: TRBV11-1; j_gene: TRBJ1-1; abundance: .; CDR3aa: CASSPRHSPNTEAFF
v_gene: TRBV5-1; j_gene: TRBJ2-1; abundance: .; CDR3aa: CASSKTQGNNEQFF
v_gene: TRBV27; j_gene: TRBJ2-7; abundance: .; CDR3aa: CASSLGQTRYYEQYF
v_gene: TRBV5-4; j_gene: TRBJ2-1; abundance: .; CDR3aa: CASSLGNRGGKNEQFF
v_gene: TRBV18; j_gene: TRBJ2-1; abundance: once; CDR3aa: CASSPGTGEQFF
v_gene: TRBV27; j_gene: TRBJ1-5; abundance: .; CDR3aa: CASSLIGQGGQPQHF
v_gene: TRBV7-2; j_gene: TRBJ2-6; abundance: .; CDR3aa: CASSSPAGTLPGANVLTF
v_gene: TRBV10-3; j_gene: TRBJ2-5; abundance: .; CDR3aa: CAISRGTVQETQYF
v_gene: TRBV4-3; j_gene: TRBJ2-1; abundance: .; CDR3aa: CASSQDPAGGLINEQFF
v_gene: TRBV6-4; j_gene: .; abundance: .; CDR3aa: CASSDIPYSGTGKYEQYF
v_gene: TRBV6-5; j_gene: TRBJ1-2; abundance: .; CDR3aa: CASRRAGADYGYTF
v_gene: TRBV18; j_gene: TRBJ1-5; abundance: .; CDR3aa: CASSPNSNQPQHF
v_gene: TRBV2; j_gene: TRBJ2-5; abundance: .; CDR3aa: CASSEEVGGKETQYF
v_gene: TRBV19; j_gene: TRBJ2-1; abundance: .; CDR3aa: CASSISDRAPNEQFF
v_gene: TRBV7-2; j_gene: TRBJ1-1; abundance: .; CDR3aa: CASSSRAQVEAFF
v_gene: TRBV29-1; j_gene: TRBJ2-1; abundance: .; CDR3aa: CSVSGRGGRNEQFF
v_gene: TRBV2; j_gene: TRBJ1-6; abundance: .; CDR3aa: CASRGMTGDNSPLHF
v_gene: TRBV5-6; j_gene: TRBJ1-6; abundance: .; CDR3aa: CASSSIPGQYNSPLHF
v_gene: TRBV10-3; j_gene: TRBJ2-1; abundance: .; CDR3aa: CAIRGAGRREAEQFF
v_gene: TRBV2; j_gene: TRBJ2-7; abundance: .; CDR3aa: CASSVRGWGYEQYF
v_gene: TRBV27; j_gene: TRBJ1-2; abundance: .; CDR3aa: CASSLRVLGRGKWGYTF
v_gene: TRBV27; j_gene: TRBJ1-4; abundance: .; CDR3aa: CASSLFEGREEKLFF
v_gene: TRBV25-1; j_gene: TRBJ1-1; abundance: .; CDR3aa: CASSLGLRGTEAFF
v_gene: TRBV28; j_gene: TRBJ2-3; abundance: .; CDR3aa: CATQTSWTVTDTQYF
v_gene: TRBV7-2; j_gene: TRBJ2-1; abundance: once; CDR3aa: CASSLGLVNEQFF
v_gene: TRBV5-6; j_gene: TRBJ1-2; abundance: once; CDR3aa: CASSLTGTVVLGYGYTF
v_gene: TRBV9; j_gene: TRBJ2-2; abundance: .; CDR3aa: CASSVGSGTVTGELFF
v_gene: TRBV4-3; j_gene: TRBJ2-1; abundance: .; CDR3aa: CASSHPTSSYNEQFF
v_gene: TRBV7-2; j_gene: TRBJ1-2; abundance: .; CDR3aa: CASSLWDSNYGYTF
v_gene: TRBV19; j_gene: TRBJ2-5; abundance: .; CDR3aa: CASSMGSRYQETQYF
v_gene: TRBV28; j_gene: TRBJ1-5; abundance: once; CDR3aa: CASSIASLRGNQPQHF
v_gene: TRBV5-4; j_gene: TRBJ1-1; abundance: .; CDR3aa: CASSLSVANTEAFF
v_gene: TRBV30; j_gene: TRBJ2-4; abundance: .; CDR3aa: CAWRSLAKNIQYF
v_gene: TRBV21-1; j_gene: TRBJ1-1; abundance: .; CDR3aa: CASSKEGRSRCTEAFF
v_gene: TRBV7-2; j_gene: TRBJ2-5; abundance: .; CDR3aa: CASSGNAKTQYF
v_gene: TRBV5-1; j_gene: TRBJ1-6; abundance: once; CDR3aa: CASSPPPSDRDYNSPLHF
v_gene: TRBV4-3; j_gene: TRBJ1-2; abundance: .; CDR3aa: CASSQVPGSYGYTF
v_gene: TRBV6-1; j_gene: TRBJ2-2; abundance: .; CDR3aa: CATQGAVNTGELFF
v_gene: TRBV28; j_gene: TRBJ2-2; abundance: .; CDR3aa: CASSPGGHGELFF
v_gene: TRBV7-8; j_gene: TRBJ1-4; abundance: .; CDR3aa: CASSLNPGRANEKLFF
v_gene: TRBV25-1; j_gene: TRBJ1-6; abundance: .; CDR3aa: CASSETGTGGGNSPLHF
v_gene: TRBV18; j_gene: TRBJ2-3; abundance: .; CDR3aa: CASSPRRRRQGGDTQYF
v_gene: TRBV7-9; j_gene: TRBJ2-7; abundance: .; CDR3aa: CASSLIGRGPDEQYF
v_gene: TRBV30; j_gene: TRBJ2-5; abundance: .; CDR3aa: CAWTPMGAQETQYF
v_gene: TRBV2; j_gene: TRBJ1-2; abundance: .; CDR3aa: CASSGQGNGYTF
v_gene: TRBV6-6; j_gene: TRBJ2-5; abundance: .; CDR3aa: CASSYSSQETQYF
v_gene: TRBV19; j_gene: TRBJ1-3; abundance: .; CDR3aa: CASSMVAMDGNTIYF
v_gene: TRBV7-9; j_gene: TRBJ2-3; abundance: .; CDR3aa: CASRTGTDTQYF
v_gene: TRBV11-1; j_gene: TRBJ2-2; abundance: .; CDR3aa: CASSPGVAGRAGELFF
v_gene: TRBV13; j_gene: TRBJ2-1; abundance: .; CDR3aa: CASSLLTGLSYNEQFF
v_gene: TRBV5-5; j_gene: TRBJ1-6; abundance: .; CDR3aa: CASSLVGAVGDNSPLHF
v_gene: TRBV16; j_gene: TRBJ1-5; abundance: .; CDR3aa: CASSYSRKSNQPQHF